The clone carrying this TCR beta chain was found many times. Its antigen is currently unknown. This record comes from a study of T cells in Graves' hyperthyroidism and ophthalmopathy. Study-wide context: The initial diagnosis was the point when peripheral blood was collected, ahead of any treatment.

General study results and limits: Ophthalmopathy prediction by the model preceded onset by a median roughly 6.3 months. In the blood, most expanded thyroid clonotypes above 0.001 appeared as well.

It was uncontrolled infection, other autoimmune disease, pregnancy or lactation that excluded patients. Researchers amplified the TCR beta CDR3 regions from RNA transcripts. The HTBI primer set served for first-round RT-PCR of the TCR CDR3. In TCRdb, the multiplex PCR reads were re-called with MiXCR into one record per CDR3 protein. Of fewer than 900,000 distinct CDR3 sequences in the sample, roughly a sixth were seen once. This CDR3 spans 17 amino acids. The germline V gene encodes CDR1 SGHAT and CDR2 FQNNGV. The V segment lost 4 bases and the J segment 1 base; nucleotides outside the gene matches: 12.

The TCR originated in a woman between 50 and 59 years old with Graves' hyperthyroidism that later progressed to Graves' ophthalmopathy. Sequencing used blood. This chain uses TRBV11-2 with TRBJ2-7; TRBD1 matches at 8 bases. The CDR3, as DNA: TGTGCCAGCAGCTCCCTGGACAGGGCGGACCCTTCCTACGAGCAGTACTTC. Its translation: CASSSLDRADPSYEQYF.